A single sample gave rise to the 7 T cell receptor beta chains below, sequenced in a study of CD8 T cells in Susac syndrome. Random hexamers primed reverse transcription of roughly 0.5 to 1 ug RNA. TCRdb re-called the immunoSEQ multiplex PCR reads with MiXCR, one entry per CDR3 protein. The data hold some 170,000 distinct CDR3 sequences, with approximately 94% observed a single time. Source material: CD4+ T cells from PBMCs. Source of these receptors: a human donor with multiple sclerosis.

The chain employs TRBV24-1 and TRBJ2-6; 11 bases are a match to TRBD1. Per germline, CDR1 KGHDR and CDR2 SFDVKD. Trimming at V came to 3 bases and at J to 2 bases, leaving 8 bases not matched to a gene. CDR3 length equals 19 residues. DNA of the CDR3: TGTGCCACCAGTGATCCGGGCGGGACAGGGGGAACTGGGGCCAACGTCCTGACTTTC. This encodes CATSDPGGTGGTGANVLTF.

The V and J genes are TRBV23-1 and TRBJ2-5; either TRBD1 or TRBD2 may fit D (7 bases each). TRBV23-1 is sorted into the ORF group, with uncertain function. V lost 6 bases to trimming and J lost 5 bases, with 16 bases between them. The CDR3 sequence is 14 residues long. The CDR3 DNA reads TGCGCCAGCAGCCGAGCGGGACAGCTGGAGACCCAGTACTTC. Its protein product is CASSRAGQLETQYF.

The chain employs TRBV5-4 and TRBJ2-7, with D perhaps given as TRBD1 or TRBD2 (5 bases each). The germline V gene encodes CDR1 SGHNT and CDR2 YYREEE (reference sequence). V was pared by 4 bases and J by 5 bases, with 22 bases between. There are 16 residues in the CDR3. CDR3 bases: TGTGCCAGCAGCCCGGGGCGGGCGGGCCTTCGGGACGAGCAGTACTTC. Its protein product is CASSPGRAGLRDEQYF.

The CDR3 DNA sequence: TGCGCCAGCAGCTTGCAAGGACCCAAAGGAGATGGCTACACCTTC. Amino acid sequence: CASSLQGPKGDGYTF. The J gene is TRBJ1-2, the V gene TRBV5-1; D unclear. The germline CDR1 and CDR2 sequences are SGHRS and YFSETQ. There are 15 residues in the CDR3. V shed 1 base and J shed 6 bases, with 16 bases lying between them.

The V gene is TRBV2, the J gene TRBJ1-2; tentatively, D is TRBD1 (5 bases). Germline CDR1 is SNHLY and CDR2 is FYNNEI. The CDR3 length is 13 residues. Trimming took 7 bases from V and 6 from J, leaving 15 bases between them. Here the CDR3 reads CASKKAGLDGYTF. The DNA for the CDR3 is TGTGCCAGCAAGAAGGCAGGGTTGGATGGCTACACCTTC.

The chain recombines TRBV7-2 with TRBJ2-3; 10 nucleotides match TRBD2. J was trimmed by 3 bases and V by 8 bases; bases with no gene match: 14. CDR1 SGHTA and CDR2 FQGNSA come from the germline V gene. The CDR3 is 17 amino acids. The CDR3 nucleotides are TGTGCCAGCGGTAAGGCTAGCGGGAGAAGGTGGACAGATACGCAGTATTTT. Residues: CASGKASGRRWTDTQYF.

The V and J genes are TRBV30 and TRBJ2-5; D is unclear. The V and J ends lost 4 bases and 8 bases respectively, with 14 bases between them. Germline-derived CDR1 and CDR2 are GTSNPN and SVGIG (reference sequence). This CDR3 has 12 amino acids. Here the CDR3 DNA reads TGTGCCTGGAACGGCACCCCACTCACCCAGTACTTC. This sequence encodes CAWNGTPLTQYF. Supplemented by reference TRBV30 and TRBJ2-5, the full variable domain reads SQTIHQWPATLVQPVGSPLSLECTVEGTSNPNLYWYRQAAGRGLQLLFYSVGIGQISSEVPQNLSASRPQDRQFILSSKKLLLSDSGFYLCAWNGTPLTQYFGPGTRLLVL.